This T cell receptor (beta chain) was observed in a study of blood T cells in healthy people across ages. V lost 7 bases, J lost 14 bases, and 19 bases lay in between. The CDR3 totals 12 residues. Germline CDR1 and CDR2: MDHEN and SYDVKM. General observations from the study: In long-lived donors, naive CD4+ cell counts and diversity exceeded those of aged donors. Among T cells, TCR beta diversity per million cells dropped roughly linearly as age rose.

Turning to this clonotype: Its antigen is still unknown.

They isolated at least 6 million PBMCs from each sample. The use of a sample-barcoded 5' primer and a J-beta primer mix characterized a second PCR of about 7 to 12 cycles. TCRdb recomputed calls from the 5' RACE reads with MiXCR, one row per CDR3 protein. Here the sample spans roughly 700,000 distinct CDR3 sequences, 49% being singletons. The TCR originated in a woman aged 55-70 years in good health. This sequence joins TRBV28 and TRBJ2-3, with D possibly being TRBD2 (6 bases). Material: blood. In DNA form, the CDR3 reads TGTGCCAGCAACAAGGGACGAGCGGGTTTGTATTTT. Its protein product is CASNKGRAGLYF.